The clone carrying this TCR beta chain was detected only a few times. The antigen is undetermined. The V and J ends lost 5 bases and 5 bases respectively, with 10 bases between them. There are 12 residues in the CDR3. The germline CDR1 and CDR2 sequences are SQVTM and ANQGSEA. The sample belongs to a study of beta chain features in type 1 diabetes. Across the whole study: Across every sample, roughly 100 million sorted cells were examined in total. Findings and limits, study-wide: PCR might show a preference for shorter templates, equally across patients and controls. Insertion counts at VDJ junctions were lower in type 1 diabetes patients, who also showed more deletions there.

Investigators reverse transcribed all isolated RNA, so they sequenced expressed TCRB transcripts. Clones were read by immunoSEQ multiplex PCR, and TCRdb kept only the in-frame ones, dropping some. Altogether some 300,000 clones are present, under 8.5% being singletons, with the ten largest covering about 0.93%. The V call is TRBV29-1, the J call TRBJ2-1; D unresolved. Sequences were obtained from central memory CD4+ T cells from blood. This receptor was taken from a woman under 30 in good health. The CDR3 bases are TGCAGCGTTAGGCCTTCCAACAATGAGCAGTTCTTC. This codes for CSVRPSNNEQFF.